One and the same sample provided the 17 T cell receptor beta chains below, sequenced in a study of T cells after yellow fever vaccination. TCRdb redid the calling of the 5' RACE reads with MiXCR, one entry per CDR3 protein. The sample lists 250,000 to 400,000 distinct CDR3 sequences, 3.5% to 4.5% occurring once. Material: PBMCs, obtained 15 days after the yellow fever booster vaccination. Every receptor here comes from a man between 18 and 29 years old who received the YFV17D yellow fever vaccine.

This clonotype was found many times. V usage is TRBV5-8 and J usage is TRBJ1-5; no clear D. Germline V lookup: CDR1 SGHTS, CDR2 YDEGEE. This CDR3 has 15 amino acids. Trimming stripped 4 bases from V and 6 bases from J, with 17 bases between. CDR3: CASSQRIWGVQPQHF. CDR3 DNA: TGTGCCAGCAGCCAGCGTATTTGGGGAGTTCAGCCCCAGCATTTT. The whole variable domain, filled in from reference TRBV5-8 and TRBJ1-5, reads EAGVTQSPTHLIKTRGQQATLRCSPISGHTSVYWYQQALGLGLQFLLWYDEGEERNRGNFPPRFSGRQFPNYSSELNVNALELEDSALYLCASSQRIWGVQPQHFGDGTRLSIL.

This clonotype occurred a few times. A clone one base away is much larger, so this may be a read error. The chain is built from TRBV5-1 and TRBJ1-1; D might be TRBD1 (5 bases). V was cut by 0 bases and J by 3 bases, with 6 bases left in between. Germline assignment: CDR1 SGHRS and CDR2 YFSETQ. The CDR3 runs to 13 residues. CDR3 protein: CASSLEGHTEAFF. The CDR3 region has the DNA TGCGCCAGCAGCTTGGAGGGGCACACTGAAGCTTTCTTT.

The table lists this clonotype with a few counts. The genes are TRBV12-3 or TRBV12-4 and TRBJ2-3; perhaps TRBD2 as D (6 bases). There are 11 residues in the CDR3. The ends were cut back, 8 bases at V and 9 bases at J, with 12 bases in the middle. CDR3 nucleotide sequence: TGTGCCAGCGGAACTAGCAGAACGCAGTATTTT. Translation: CASGTSRTQYF.

The chain is built from TRBV7-2 and TRBJ2-1; maybe TRBD2 (5 bases). CDR1 and CDR2 (germline): SGHTA, FQGNSA. The CDR3 loop spans 16 amino acids. Deletions cut 1 base from V and 0 bases from J, with 10 bases between. CDR3 protein: CASSLEGGLSYNEQFF. CDR3 bases: TGTGCCAGCAGCTTAGAGGGTGGACTCTCCTACAATGAGCAGTTCTTC.

The genes are TRBV7-9 and TRBJ2-7, with D unresolved. Germline lookup yields CDR1 SEHNR and CDR2 FQNEAQ (reference sequence). The CDR3 is 14 amino acids. The V gene lost 4 bases and the J gene lost 3 bases, with 13 bases spanning the gap. This chain's CDR3 is CASSSSILGYEQYF. Here the CDR3 DNA reads TGTGCCAGCAGCTCATCTATTTTAGGCTACGAGCAGTACTTC.

This clonotype has a count of ten or more. The CDR3 region has the DNA TGTGCCAGCAGAGACACAGGGAATCAGCCCCAGCATTTT. It codes for CASRDTGNQPQHF. The rearrangement uses TRBV12-3 or TRBV12-4 and TRBJ1-5, with a tentative D call TRBD1 (6 bases). V dropped 6 bases and J dropped 4 bases, with 10 bases sitting between them. The CDR3 is made up of 13 amino acids.

This clonotype was detected ten times or more. The chain has TRBV7-8 and TRBJ2-1; perhaps TRBD2 as D (5 bases). Trimming shortened V by 0 bases and J by 4 bases, and 13 bases separated the two germline ends. CDR1 and CDR2 from the germline V gene are SGHVS and FQNEAQ. The CDR3 is made up of 16 amino acids. DNA for the CDR3: TGTGCCAGCAGCTTAGCGTTTCGGTGGGAGTACAATGAGCAGTTCTTC. It specifies CASSLAFRWEYNEQFF. Looking up the rest from reference TRBV7-8 and TRBJ2-1 gives the full variable domain: GAGVSQSPRYKVAKRGQDVALRCDPISGHVSLFWYQQALGQGPEFLTYFQNEAQLDKSGLPSDRFFAERPEGSVSTLKIQRTQQEDSAVYLCASSLAFRWEYNEQFFGPGTRLTVL.

The rearrangement links TRBV7-9 to TRBJ1-5; tentatively, D is TRBD1 (5 bases). CDR3 length: 15 residues. V lost 5 bases and J lost 0, with 11 bases in between. Germline loops: CDR1 SEHNR, CDR2 FQNEAQ (reference sequence). CDR3 coding DNA: TGTGCCAGCAGCGAGGACACGGCTAGCAATCAGCCCCAGCATTTT. It specifies CASSEDTASNQPQHF.

This clonotype was seen many times. V gene TRBV5-1 combines with J gene TRBJ2-1; maybe TRBD2 (6 bases). There are 14 residues in the CDR3. V gave up 3 bases and J gave up 5 bases, with 12 bases separating them. The V gene's germline CDR1 is SGHRS and CDR2 YFSETQ. The CDR3 coding sequence is TGCGCCAGCAGCTACGGGACTCTTGACAATGAGCAGTTCTTC. Translation: CASSYGTLDNEQFF.

This clonotype was seen repeatedly, ten times or more. The J gene is TRBJ1-1, the V gene TRBV6-5; 9 nucleotides agree with TRBD1. CDR1 is MNHEY, CDR2 SVGAGI, per germline. The CDR3 loop spans 17 amino acids. Trimming at V came to 4 bases and at J to 5 bases, leaving 14 bases not matched to a gene. The CDR3 here is CASSSETSDRGVTEAFF. In nucleotides, the CDR3 is TGTGCCAGCAGTTCCGAAACCTCAGACAGGGGGGTAACTGAAGCTTTCTTT.

This clonotype was seen at least ten times. This chain joins TRBV7-9 and TRBJ1-2; TRBD1 is a possible D gene (5 bases). Trimming pared 3 bases from V and 4 bases from J, leaving 9 bases between. CDR3 length: 13 amino acids. The germline V gene has CDR1 SEHNR and CDR2 FQNEAQ (reference sequence). Here the CDR3 DNA reads TGTGCCAGCAGCTTTCCAGGGATCTATGGCTACACCTTC. The encoded protein is CASSFPGIYGYTF.

This clonotype has only a few counts. V and J are TRBV27 and TRBJ2-7, with D possibly being TRBD2 (6 bases). Germline CDR1 MNHEY, CDR2 SMNVEV (reference sequence). The CDR3 extends over 14 amino acids. V dropped 5 bases and J dropped 2 bases, with 13 bases sitting between them. The DNA for the CDR3 is TGTGCCAGCAGTCCACGGAGGGCCGCCTACGAGCAGTACTTC. The encoded protein is CASSPRRAAYEQYF.

The chain combines TRBV27 with TRBJ2-7; D is tentatively TRBD1 or TRBD2 (5 bases each). This CDR3 comprises 15 residues. V shed 2 bases and J shed 6 bases, with 17 bases lying between them. Germline assignment: CDR1 MNHEY and CDR2 SMNVEV (reference sequence). DNA of the CDR3: TGTGCCAGCAGTTTAATGACTGTGGGGGACGGCGAGCAGTACTTC. Protein product: CASSLMTVGDGEQYF.

This clonotype was seen repeatedly, ten times or more. The chain is built from TRBV12-3 or TRBV12-4 and TRBJ2-3; D is unclear. V was shortened by 10 bases and J by 2 bases, with 10 bases between the two germline ends. The CDR3 sequence is 12 residues long. In nucleotides, the CDR3 is TGTGCCACGCTAGGCCTCACAGATACGCAGTATTTT. This codes for CATLGLTDTQYF.

This clonotype showed up many times. This CDR3 is CASSLGQGGMGTEAFF. The CDR3 region has the DNA TGCGCCAGCAGCCTTGGACAGGGCGGTATGGGCACTGAAGCTTTCTTT. The rearrangement links TRBV5-1 to TRBJ1-1; 8 bases line up with TRBD1. Germline assignment: CDR1 SGHRS and CDR2 YFSETQ. The V and J ends lost 4 bases and 4 bases, in that order; junction bases with no gene match: 12. This CDR3 is 16 amino acids long. Based on the CDR3 plus reference TRBV5-1 and TRBJ1-1, the full variable domain is KAGVTQTPRYLIKTRGQQVTLSCSPISGHRSVSWYQQTPGQGLQFLFEYFSETQRNKGNFPGRFSGRQFSNSRSEMNVSTLELGDSALYLCASSLGQGGMGTEAFFGQGTRLTVV.

The V call is TRBV19, the J call TRBJ2-3, with D possibly matching TRBD2 (5 bases). The CDR3 has 15 amino acids. V lost 5 bases and J lost 6, with 18 bases in between. The germline V gene encodes CDR1 LNHDA and CDR2 SQIVND (reference sequence). The CDR3 DNA reads TGTGCCAGTAGTCCGCCTAGGACTCCACCCGATACGCAGTATTTT. This encodes CASSPPRTPPDTQYF.

This clonotype has just a few counts. This may be a read error, as it is one base from a much larger clone. This chain connects TRBV7-3 to TRBJ2-2; 7 nucleotides align to TRBD2. Germline CDR1 is SGHTA and CDR2 is FQGTGA. V was clipped by 4 bases and J by 1 base; unmatched bases: 0. The CDR3 has 14 amino acids. CDR3 nucleotide sequence: TGTGCCAGCAGCTGGGGGGGGAACACCGGGGAGCTGTTTTTT. Encoded protein: CASSWGGNTGELFF.